Shown below are 2 T cell receptor beta chains from a single sample sequenced in a study of long-term antiretroviral therapy in people with HIV. Sequencing relied on immunoSEQ assay v3.0, run at survey level. Profiling relied on immunoSEQ multiplex PCR, and the TCRdb table lists in-frame clones only, not all of them. The table lists 25,000 to 30,000 clones, about 85% of them singletons, with around 8.3% in the top ten. The sample was unsorted PBMCs, taken 3 years after starting antiretroviral therapy. The source is a man between 35 and 55 years old with HIV.

This chain uses TRBV30 with TRBJ1-1; D is perhaps TRBD1 (6 bases). Trimming left V 5 bases short and J 3 bases short, with 13 bases between. The CDR3 is made up of 13 amino acids. From germline, CDR1 is GTSNPN and CDR2 SVGIG (reference sequence). Written as DNA, the CDR3 is TGTGCCTGGGGGGCAGGGGTCGACACTGAAGCTTTCTTT. Its protein product is CAWGAGVDTEAFF.

The chain has TRBV7-6 and TRBJ2-7, with D perhaps TRBD2 (6 bases). CDR1 and CDR2 (germline): SGHVS, FNYEAQ. The CDR3 loop spans 13 amino acids. V lost 5 bases and J 6 bases, leaving 14 bases between the germline ends. The CDR3 DNA sequence: TGTGCCAGCAGCCCCATCGTGGGGGGCGAGCAGTACTTC. It specifies CASSPIVGGEQYF.